A single sample is the source of the 13 T cell receptor beta chains below, sequenced in a study of T-cell memory formation after mild COVID-19. TCRdb fed the 5' RACE reads into MiXCR, producing one record per CDR3 protein. The table lists roughly 550,000 distinct CDR3 sequences, around 21% of them singletons. The source material was PBMCs or a T cell subset sorted from them (not recorded which). All receptors come from an adult woman who had mild COVID-19 (a few samples of this study predate the infection). Cell type and time point are not known.

The CDR3 loop is CSVEQGNTIYF. CDR3 DNA: TGCAGCGTTGAACAGGGAAACACCATATATTTT. The chain has TRBV29-1 and TRBJ1-3; D is unresolved. The CDR3 covers 11 residues. V was cut by 2 bases and J by 4 bases, with 3 bases left in between. Germline lookup yields CDR1 SQVTM and CDR2 ANQGSEA.

This clonotype was counted at least ten times. This chain connects TRBV27 to TRBJ2-7, with a tentative D call TRBD1 (5 bases). The V end lost 5 bases, the J end lost 5 bases, and 16 bases lay between the germline ends. Germline-derived CDR1 and CDR2 are MNHEY and SMNVEV (reference sequence). The CDR3 has 14 residues. CDR3: CASSVGQGHHEQYF. The DNA for the CDR3 is TGTGCCAGCAGTGTAGGGCAGGGTCACCACGAGCAGTACTTC.

This clonotype was counted ten times or more. This chain connects TRBV5-4 to TRBJ2-3; 7 nucleotides match TRBD1. With 3 bases clipped from V and 4 bases from J, the junction kept 8 bases outside the gene matches. Germline CDR1 and CDR2: SGHNT and YYREEE (reference sequence). This CDR3 has 15 residues. The DNA for the CDR3 is TGTGCCAGCAGCTCCGACAGGGTCGGGGCAGATACGCAGTATTTT. Its protein product is CASSSDRVGADTQYF.

The chain couples TRBV6-2 or TRBV6-3 to TRBJ2-5, with 8 bases identical to TRBD1. V trimming: 2 bases; J trimming: 5 bases; junction bases outside the gene matches: 10. Germline CDR1 and CDR2: MNHEY and SVGEGT. This CDR3 comprises 16 residues. The CDR3 spells CASSYPISGGGETQYF. The CDR3 DNA is TGTGCCAGCAGTTACCCGATTTCAGGGGGCGGCGAGACCCAGTACTTC.

The V gene is TRBV4-1, the J gene TRBJ1-1; TRBD1 might be the D (6 bases). The V end was cut by 2 bases, the J end by 11 bases, with 30 bases between. The CDR3 runs to 18 residues. In germline, CDR1 is MGHRA, CDR2 YSYEKL. Here the CDR3 reads CASSQSPLRDTRRIGAFF. For the CDR3, the DNA is TGCGCCAGCAGCCAAAGCCCACTCCGGGACACGCGTCGGATCGGGGCTTTCTTT.

The J gene is TRBJ2-7, the V gene TRBV20-1, with 9 positions matching TRBD2. V shed 4 bases and J 3 bases; nucleotides not matched to a gene: 4. Germline V CDR1 and CDR2: DFQATT, SNEGSKA (reference sequence). The CDR3 is made up of 13 amino acids. The CDR3 nucleotides are TGCAGTGCTAAGCGGGGGGTTAACTACGAGCAGTACTTC. Residues: CSAKRGVNYEQYF.

The chain carries TRBV4-1 and TRBJ1-5; D is undetermined. Germline V gene lookup returns CDR1 MGHRA and CDR2 YSYEKL. The CDR3 covers 17 residues. V was clipped by 0 bases and J by 0 bases, with 12 bases between them. Written as DNA, the CDR3 is TGCGCCAGCAGCCAAGATGCGGGAAGGGCTAGCAATCAGCCCCAGCATTTT. It specifies CASSQDAGRASNQPQHF.

In its sample, this clonotype was seen a few times. The chain carries TRBV2 and TRBJ2-5; possibly TRBD2 for D (5 bases). V was shortened by 1 base and J by 2 bases, with 11 bases between the two germline ends. In germline, CDR1 is SNHLY, CDR2 FYNNEI. The CDR3 sequence is 15 residues long. The CDR3 bases are TGTGCCAGCAGTGAAGGCGGGTTCGGACAAGAGACCCAGTACTTC. Translation gives CASSEGGFGQETQYF.

This clonotype was seen more than once but under ten times. This chain links TRBV15 with TRBJ1-5, with 10 bases matching TRBD1. CDR1 is LNHNV and CDR2 is YYDKDF in the germline V gene (reference sequence). After removal of 6 bases from V and 1 base from J, the junction contained 6 bases not matched to a gene. The CDR3 has 16 amino acids. Here the CDR3 reads CATRMDRGGSNQPQHF. The CDR3 coding sequence is TGTGCCACCAGGATGGACAGGGGGGGAAGCAATCAGCCCCAGCATTTT. The full variable domain, completed using reference TRBV15 and TRBJ1-5, is DAMVIQNPRYQVTQFGKPVTLSCSQTLNHNVMYWYQQKSSQAPKLLFHYYDKDFNNEADTPDNFQSRRPNTSFCFLDIRSPGLGDTAMYLCATRMDRGGSNQPQHFGDGTRLSIL.

The chain recombines TRBV7-7 with TRBJ2-5, with D perhaps TRBD2 (6 bases). The germline V gene has CDR1 SSHAT and CDR2 FNYEAQ (reference sequence). The CDR3 runs to 15 residues. The V end lost 1 base, the J end lost 7 bases, and 16 bases lay between the germline ends. The CDR3 DNA follows: TGTGCCAGCAGCTTAGACCCGCGGGGAGGTGGGACCCAGTACTTC. Translated: CASSLDPRGGGTQYF.

This clonotype was counted ten times or more. The chain has TRBV9 and TRBJ2-7; 7 positions agree with TRBD1. The germline V gene has CDR1 SGDLS and CDR2 YYNGEE. The CDR3 runs 16 residues. V trimming: 0 bases; J trimming: 0 bases; junction bases outside the gene matches: 6. The CDR3 loop is CASSVGGQDGSYEQYF. The CDR3 coding sequence is TGTGCCAGCAGCGTAGGCGGACAGGACGGCTCCTACGAGCAGTACTTC.

Only a few counts were recorded for this clonotype. V and J are TRBV20-1 and TRBJ1-1, with TRBD1 matching over 8 bases. This CDR3 region has 13 residues. Germline assignment: CDR1 DFQATT and CDR2 SNEGSKA (reference sequence). With 6 bases clipped from V and 5 bases from J, the junction kept 8 bases outside the gene matches. In DNA, the CDR3 is TGCAGTGCCCGCATGGACAGGGAAACTGAAGCTTTCTTT. Amino acids: CSARMDRETEAFF.

The chain joins TRBV4-2 to TRBJ2-1, with D perhaps given as TRBD1 or TRBD2 (6 bases each). From germline, CDR1 is LGHNA and CDR2 YNFKEQ. The CDR3 contains 17 residues. Trimming shortened V by 2 bases and J by 1 base, and 15 bases separated the two germline ends. CDR3 sequence (DNA): TGTGCCAGCAGCCAAATTTTGGGGGCGGGGTCCTACAATGAGCAGTTCTTC. Translated: CASSQILGAGSYNEQFF.